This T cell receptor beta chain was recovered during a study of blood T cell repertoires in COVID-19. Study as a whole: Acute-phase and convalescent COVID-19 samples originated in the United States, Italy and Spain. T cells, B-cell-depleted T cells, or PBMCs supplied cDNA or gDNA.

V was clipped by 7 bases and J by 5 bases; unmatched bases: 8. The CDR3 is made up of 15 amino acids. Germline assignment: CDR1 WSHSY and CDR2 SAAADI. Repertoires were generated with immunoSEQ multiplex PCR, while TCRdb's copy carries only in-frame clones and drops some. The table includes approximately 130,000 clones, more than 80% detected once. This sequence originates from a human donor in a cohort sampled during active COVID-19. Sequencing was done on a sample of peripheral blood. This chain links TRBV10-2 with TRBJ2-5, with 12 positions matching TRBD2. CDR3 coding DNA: TGCGCCAGCACCCTGACTAGCGGGGGTTTCGAGACCCAGTACTTC. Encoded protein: CASTLTSGGFETQYF.